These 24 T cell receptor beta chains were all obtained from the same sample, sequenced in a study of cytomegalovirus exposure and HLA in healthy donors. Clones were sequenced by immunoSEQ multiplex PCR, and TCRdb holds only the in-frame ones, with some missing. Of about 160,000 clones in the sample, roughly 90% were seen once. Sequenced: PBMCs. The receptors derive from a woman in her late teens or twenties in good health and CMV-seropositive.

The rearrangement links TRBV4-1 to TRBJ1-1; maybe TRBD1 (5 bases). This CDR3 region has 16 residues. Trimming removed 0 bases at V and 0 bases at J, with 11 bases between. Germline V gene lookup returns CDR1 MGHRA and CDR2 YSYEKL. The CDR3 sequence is CASSQELGEVNTEAFF. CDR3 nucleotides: TGCGCCAGCAGCCAAGAGCTAGGGGAAGTGAACACTGAAGCTTTCTTT.

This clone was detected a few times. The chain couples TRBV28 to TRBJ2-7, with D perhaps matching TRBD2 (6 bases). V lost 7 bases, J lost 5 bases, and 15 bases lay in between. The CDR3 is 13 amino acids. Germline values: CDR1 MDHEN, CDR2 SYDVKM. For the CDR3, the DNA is TGTGCCAGCACAGGACGGGAGTTTCACGAGCAGTACTTC. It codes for CASTGREFHEQYF. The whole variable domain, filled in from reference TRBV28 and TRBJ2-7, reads DVKVTQSSRYLVKRTGEKVFLECVQDMDHENMFWYRQDPGLGLRLIYFSYDVKMKEKGDIPEGYSVSREKKERFSLILESASTNQTSMYLCASTGREFHEQYFGPGTRLTVT.

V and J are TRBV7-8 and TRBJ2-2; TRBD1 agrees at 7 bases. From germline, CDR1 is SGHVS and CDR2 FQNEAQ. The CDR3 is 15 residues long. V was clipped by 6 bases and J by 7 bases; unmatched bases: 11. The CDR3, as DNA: TGTGCCAGCAGAACGACAGGGTTAATCGGCGGGGAGCTGTTTTTT. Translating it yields CASRTTGLIGGELFF.

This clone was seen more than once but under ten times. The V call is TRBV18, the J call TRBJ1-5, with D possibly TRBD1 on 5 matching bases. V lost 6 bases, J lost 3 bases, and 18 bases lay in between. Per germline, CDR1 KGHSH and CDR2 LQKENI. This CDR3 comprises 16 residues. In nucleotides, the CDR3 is TGTGCCAGCTCCCTACGAGGCGGGGGGAACAATCAGCCCCAGCATTTT. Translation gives CASSLRGGGNNQPQHF.

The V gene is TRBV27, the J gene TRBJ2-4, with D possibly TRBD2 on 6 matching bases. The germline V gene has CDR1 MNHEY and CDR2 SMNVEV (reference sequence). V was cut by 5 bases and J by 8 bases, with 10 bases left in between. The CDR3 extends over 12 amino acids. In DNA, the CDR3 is TGTGCCAGCAGTCACAGGAGGGACATTCAGTACTTC. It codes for CASSHRRDIQYF.

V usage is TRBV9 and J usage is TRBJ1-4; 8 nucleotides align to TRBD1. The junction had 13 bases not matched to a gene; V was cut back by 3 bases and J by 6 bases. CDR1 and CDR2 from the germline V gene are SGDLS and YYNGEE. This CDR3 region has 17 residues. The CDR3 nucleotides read TGTGCCAGCAGCGCCCGGACAGGGTGGGGGAGAGATGAAAAACTGTTTTTT. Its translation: CASSARTGWGRDEKLFF.

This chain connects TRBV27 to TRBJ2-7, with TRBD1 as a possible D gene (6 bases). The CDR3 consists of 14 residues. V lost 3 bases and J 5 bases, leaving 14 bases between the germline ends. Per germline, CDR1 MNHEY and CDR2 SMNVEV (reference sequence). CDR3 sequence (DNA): TGTGCCAGCAGTTTTCTGGGGGCTGGGAACGAGCAGTACTTC. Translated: CASSFLGAGNEQYF.

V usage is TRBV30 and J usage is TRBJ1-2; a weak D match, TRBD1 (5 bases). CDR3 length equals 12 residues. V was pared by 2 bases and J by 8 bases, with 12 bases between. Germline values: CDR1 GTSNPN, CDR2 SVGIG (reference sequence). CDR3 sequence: CAWSPQGLGYTF. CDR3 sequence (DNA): TGTGCCTGGAGTCCTCAGGGTTTGGGCTACACCTTC. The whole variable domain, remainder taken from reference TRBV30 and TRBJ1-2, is SQTIHQWPATLVQPVGSPLSLECTVEGTSNPNLYWYRQAAGRGLQLLFYSVGIGQISSEVPQNLSASRPQDRQFILSSKKLLLSDSGFYLCAWSPQGLGYTFGSGTRLTVV.

For the CDR3, the DNA is TGTGCCATCAGTGACCTAACAGGGGGCAACGAGCAGTACTTC. Its translation: CAISDLTGGNEQYF. The rearrangement joins TRBV10-3 to TRBJ2-7; 9 bases map to TRBD1. This CDR3 comprises 14 residues. Germline V lookup: CDR1 ENHRY, CDR2 SYGVKD. V shed 3 bases and J 5 bases; nucleotides not matched to a gene: 5.

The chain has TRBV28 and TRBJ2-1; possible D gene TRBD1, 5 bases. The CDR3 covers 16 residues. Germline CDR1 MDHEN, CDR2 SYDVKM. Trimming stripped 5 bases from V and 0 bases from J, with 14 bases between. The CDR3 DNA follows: TGTGCCAGCAGTCAATGGACACCAAGCTCCTACAATGAGCAGTTCTTC. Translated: CASSQWTPSSYNEQFF.

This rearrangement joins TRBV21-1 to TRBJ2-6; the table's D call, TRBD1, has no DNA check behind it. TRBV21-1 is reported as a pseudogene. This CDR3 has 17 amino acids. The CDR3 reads CASSKEGRLSGANVLTF. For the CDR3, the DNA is TGTGCCAGCAGCAAAGAGGGGCGGCTATCTGGGGCCAACGTCCTGACTTTC.

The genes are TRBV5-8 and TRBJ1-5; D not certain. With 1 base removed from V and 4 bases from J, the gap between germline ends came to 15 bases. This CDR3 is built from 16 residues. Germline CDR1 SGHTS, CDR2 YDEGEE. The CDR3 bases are TGTGCCAGCAGCTTGCTACTCAAACGGAGGAATCAGCCCCAGCATTTT. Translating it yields CASSLLLKRRNQPQHF. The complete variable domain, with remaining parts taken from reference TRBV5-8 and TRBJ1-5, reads EAGVTQSPTHLIKTRGQQATLRCSPISGHTSVYWYQQALGLGLQFLLWYDEGEERNRGNFPPRFSGRQFPNYSSELNVNALELEDSALYLCASSLLLKRRNQPQHFGDGTRLSIL.

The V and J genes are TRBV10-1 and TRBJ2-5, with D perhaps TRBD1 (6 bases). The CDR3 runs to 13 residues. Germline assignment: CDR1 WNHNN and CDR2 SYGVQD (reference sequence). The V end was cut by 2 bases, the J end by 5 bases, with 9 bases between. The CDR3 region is CASSEQGYETQYF. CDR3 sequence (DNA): TGCGCCAGCAGTGAGCAGGGGTATGAGACCCAGTACTTC.

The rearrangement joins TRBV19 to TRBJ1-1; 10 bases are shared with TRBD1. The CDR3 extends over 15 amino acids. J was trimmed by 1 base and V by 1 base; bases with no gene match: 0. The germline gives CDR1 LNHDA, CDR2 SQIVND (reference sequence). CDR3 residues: CASSIGQGANTEAFF. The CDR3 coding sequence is TGTGCCAGTAGTATAGGACAGGGGGCGAACACTGAAGCTTTCTTT.

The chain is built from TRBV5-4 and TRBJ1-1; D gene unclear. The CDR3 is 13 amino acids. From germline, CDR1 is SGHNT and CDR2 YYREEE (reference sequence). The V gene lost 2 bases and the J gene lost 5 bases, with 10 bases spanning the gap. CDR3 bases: TGTGCCAGCAGCTTAGCTTTTGAGACTGAAGCTTTCTTT. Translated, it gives CASSLAFETEAFF. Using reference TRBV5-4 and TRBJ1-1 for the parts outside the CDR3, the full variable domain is ETGVTQSPTHLIKTRGQQVTLRCSSQSGHNTVSWYQQALGQGPQFIFQYYREEENGRGNFPPRFSGLQFPNYSSELNVNALELDDSALYLCASSLAFETEAFFGQGTRLTVV.

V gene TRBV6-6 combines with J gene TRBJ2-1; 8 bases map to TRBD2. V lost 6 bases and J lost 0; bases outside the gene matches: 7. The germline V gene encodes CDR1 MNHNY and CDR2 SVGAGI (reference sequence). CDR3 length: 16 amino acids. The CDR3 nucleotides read TGTGCCAGCAGACCTTTAAGCGGGAGCTCCTACAATGAGCAGTTCTTC. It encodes CASRPLSGSSYNEQFF.

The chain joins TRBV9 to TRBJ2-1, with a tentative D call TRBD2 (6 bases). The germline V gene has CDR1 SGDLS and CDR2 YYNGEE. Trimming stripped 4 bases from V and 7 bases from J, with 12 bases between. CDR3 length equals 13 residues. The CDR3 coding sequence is TGTGCCAGCAGCCAGCGGGCCCAAAATGAGCAGTTCTTC. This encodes CASSQRAQNEQFF. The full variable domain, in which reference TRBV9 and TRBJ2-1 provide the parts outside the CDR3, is DSGVTQTPKHLITATGQRVTLRCSPRSGDLSVYWYQQSLDQGLQFLIQYYNGEERAKGNILERFSAQQFPDLHSELNLSSLELGDSALYFCASSQRAQNEQFFGPGTRLTVL.

The CDR3 is CASSPGGLAGEELFF. The CDR3 DNA sequence: TGTGCCAGCTCACCGGGGGGACTAGCGGGAGAAGAGCTGTTTTTT. The rearrangement joins TRBV18 to TRBJ2-2; TRBD2 agrees at 14 bases. The CDR3 is 15 amino acids. The ends lost 3 bases at V and 11 bases at J; junction bases unmatched: 5. Germline CDR1 is KGHSH and CDR2 is LQKENI. The variable domain in full, with the rest retrieved from reference TRBV18 and TRBJ2-2, is NAGVMQNPRHLVRRRGQEARLRCSPMKGHSHVYWYRQLPEEGLKFMVYLQKENIIDESGMPKERFSAEFPKEGPSILRIQQVVRGDSAAYFCASSPGGLAGEELFFGEGSRLTVL.

CDR3 nucleotide sequence: TGTGCCAGCAGATTACTAGCGGGAGTTATTAATGAGCAGTTCTTC. Amino acids: CASRLLAGVINEQFF. This chain joins TRBV27 and TRBJ2-1, with TRBD2 identical over 11 bases. The CDR3 sequence is 15 residues long. Germline trimming cut 6 bases from V and 7 bases from J; bases unmatched to any gene: 8. Per the germline V gene, CDR1 is MNHEY and CDR2 is SMNVEV (reference sequence).

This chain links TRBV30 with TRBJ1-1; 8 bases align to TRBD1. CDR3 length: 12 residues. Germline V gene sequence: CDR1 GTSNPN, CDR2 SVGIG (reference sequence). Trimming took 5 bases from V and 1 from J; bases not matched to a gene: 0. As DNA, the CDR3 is TGTGCCTGGGGGACAGGGAACACTGAAGCTTTCTTT. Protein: CAWGTGNTEAFF. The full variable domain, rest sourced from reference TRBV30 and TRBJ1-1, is SQTIHQWPATLVQPVGSPLSLECTVEGTSNPNLYWYRQAAGRGLQLLFYSVGIGQISSEVPQNLSASRPQDRQFILSSKKLLLSDSGFYLCAWGTGNTEAFFGQGTRLTVV.

CDR3 in DNA: TGTGCCAGCAGTTTAGCGACAGATACGCAGTATTTT. Its translation is CASSLATDTQYF. The chain carries TRBV28 and TRBJ2-3; D is uncertain. CDR3 size: 12 residues. Per the germline V gene, CDR1 is MDHEN and CDR2 is SYDVKM. V was shortened by 2 bases and J by 3 bases, with 3 bases between the two germline ends.

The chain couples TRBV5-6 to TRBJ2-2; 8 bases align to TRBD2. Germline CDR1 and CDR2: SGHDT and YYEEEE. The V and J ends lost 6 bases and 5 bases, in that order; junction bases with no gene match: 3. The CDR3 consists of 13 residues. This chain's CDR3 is CASIGGRTGELFF. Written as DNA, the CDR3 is TGTGCCAGCATTGGCGGGAGGACCGGGGAGCTGTTTTTT.

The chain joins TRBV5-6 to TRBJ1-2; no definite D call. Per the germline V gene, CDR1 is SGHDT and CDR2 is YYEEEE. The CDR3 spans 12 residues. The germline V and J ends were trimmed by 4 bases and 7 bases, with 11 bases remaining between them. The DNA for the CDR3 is TGTGCCAGCAGCGGAGAGGGAATTGGCTACACCTTC. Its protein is CASSGEGIGYTF.

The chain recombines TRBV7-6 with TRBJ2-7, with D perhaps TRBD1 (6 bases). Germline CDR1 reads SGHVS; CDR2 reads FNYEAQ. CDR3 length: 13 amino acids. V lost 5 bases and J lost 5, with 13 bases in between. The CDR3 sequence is CASSRQGKDEQYF. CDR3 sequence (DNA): TGTGCCAGCAGCCGGCAGGGGAAGGACGAGCAGTACTTC.